One sample yielded the 4 T cell receptor beta chains listed below, sequenced in a study of T-cell memory formation after mild COVID-19. Via MiXCR, TCRdb re-called the 5' RACE reads, giving one row per CDR3 protein. This table holds about 470,000 distinct CDR3 sequences, more than 20% found once. Sequencing was done on a sample of PBMCs or a T cell subset sorted from them (not recorded which). These receptors came from an adult woman who had mild COVID-19 (a few samples of this study predate the infection). Cell type and time point are not known.

The chain combines TRBV27 with TRBJ2-3, with TRBD1 identical over 9 bases. The CDR3 is 17 amino acids. V was pared by 5 bases and J by 3 bases, with 12 bases of the junction left unmatched. Germline loops: CDR1 MNHEY, CDR2 SMNVEV (reference sequence). The CDR3 DNA follows: TGTGCCAGCAGTGAATCCCTGGACAGGGGAGTTACAGATACGCAGTATTTT. It is translated as CASSESLDRGVTDTQYF.

The chain uses TRBV15 and TRBJ2-4, with D possibly TRBD1 on 5 matching bases. Trimming shortened V by 0 bases and J by 9 bases, and 15 bases separated the two germline ends. CDR1 is LNHNV and CDR2 is YYDKDF in the germline V gene (reference sequence). This CDR3 is 15 amino acids long. The chain's CDR3 is CATSRDLRQGGIQYF. The DNA for the CDR3 is TGTGCCACCAGCAGAGATTTAAGGCAGGGCGGCATTCAGTACTTC.

The rearrangement uses TRBV6-2 or TRBV6-3 and TRBJ2-3; D remains ambiguous. Germline V lookup: CDR1 MNHEY, CDR2 SVGEGT. The germline V and J ends were trimmed by 4 bases and 1 base, with 9 bases remaining between them. This CDR3 region has 14 residues. In DNA form, the CDR3 reads TGTGCCAGCAGTTTGTACCCTGGCACAGATACGCAGTATTTT. Its translation is CASSLYPGTDTQYF.

In this sample, this clonotype turned up many times. V gene TRBV29-1 combines with J gene TRBJ2-2; the D gene is possibly TRBD1 (7 bases). The V gene's germline CDR1 is SQVTM and CDR2 ANQGSEA. The CDR3 is 16 amino acids. Trimming removed 8 bases at V and 2 bases at J, with 21 bases between. The chain's CDR3 is CSTQGGPGRNTGELFF. The CDR3 nucleotides read TGCAGCACTCAGGGGGGTCCAGGCCGAAACACCGGGGAGCTGTTTTTT.